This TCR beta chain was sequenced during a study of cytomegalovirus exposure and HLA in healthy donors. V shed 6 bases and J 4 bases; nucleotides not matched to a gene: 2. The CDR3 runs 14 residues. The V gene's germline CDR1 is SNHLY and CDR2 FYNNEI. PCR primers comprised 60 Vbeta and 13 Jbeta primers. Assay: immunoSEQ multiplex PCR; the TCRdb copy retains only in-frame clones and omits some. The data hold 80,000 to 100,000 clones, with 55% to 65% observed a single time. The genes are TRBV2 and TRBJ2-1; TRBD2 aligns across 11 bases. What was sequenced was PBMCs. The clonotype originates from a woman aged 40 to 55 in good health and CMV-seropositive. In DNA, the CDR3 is TGTGCCAGCAGGCTAGCGGGGGGATACAATGAGCAGTTCTTC. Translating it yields CASRLAGGYNEQFF.